The 13 T cell receptor beta chains below come from one sample, sequenced in a study of cytomegalovirus exposure and HLA in healthy donors (dated by TCRdb to 2015 to 2018). Libraries were made using the immunoSEQ multiplex PCR assay. The multiplex PCR relied on a mix of 60 forward primers for TCR Vbeta segments and 13 reverse primers for TCR Jbeta segments. Entries here come from immuneACCESS through TCRdb and include only in-frame sequences with V and J called. Some clones fail to appear in such tables; in the studies checked, an unresolved V gene covers under half of the shortfall, and the cause of the remainder is unknown. Recorded for this sample are about 130,000 clones; approximately 89% of them occurred a single time. Under 8.5% of the sample goes to the ten largest clones. The sequenced material came from PBMCs. These receptors were taken from a woman in her 30s in good health and CMV-seropositive.

The chain is built from TRBV5-6 and TRBJ2-7; D uncertain. Germline V gene data show CDR1 as SGHDT and CDR2 as YYEEEE. Trimming took off 3 bases at V and 3 bases at J, with 7 bases between the two ends. The CDR3 is made up of 12 amino acids. For the CDR3, the DNA is TGTGCCAGCAGCTCACAGAGCTACGAGCAGTACTTC. It codes for CASSSQSYEQYF.

Only one count was recorded for this clone. The chain combines TRBV2 with TRBJ2-5, with 10 bases matching TRBD2. The ends lost 7 bases at V and 5 bases at J; junction bases unmatched: 10. Germline V lookup: CDR1 SNHLY, CDR2 FYNNEI. The CDR3 is 15 amino acids. The chain's CDR3 is CASIPLAGGGETQYF. CDR3 DNA sequence: TGTGCCAGCATCCCCTTAGCGGGGGGCGGGGAGACCCAGTACTTC.

The chain employs TRBV19 and TRBJ2-5, with 8 positions matching TRBD1. This CDR3 is built from 16 residues. The junction had 12 bases not matched to a gene; V was cut back by 4 bases and J by 5 bases. Per the germline V gene, CDR1 is LNHDA and CDR2 is SQIVND (reference sequence). CDR3 region: CASSTLPWTGRETQYF. CDR3 DNA sequence: TGTGCCAGTAGTACTCTCCCATGGACAGGGAGGGAGACCCAGTACTTC.

V usage is TRBV11-2 and J usage is TRBJ2-7; the match to TRBD2 covers 13 bases. V dropped 2 bases and J dropped 6; count of bases not matched to a gene: 4. In germline, CDR1 is SGHAT, CDR2 FQNNGV. CDR3 length: 15 amino acids. The DNA of the CDR3 is TGTGCCAGCAGCTTATGGACTAGCGGGAGTTGCGAGCAGTACTTC. Its translation is CASSLWTSGSCEQYF.

This chain connects TRBV2 to TRBJ2-1; no definite D call. With 4 bases removed from V and 6 bases from J, the gap between germline ends came to 4 bases. Germline lookup yields CDR1 SNHLY and CDR2 FYNNEI. This CDR3 contains 11 residues. The CDR3 loop reads CASSALNEQFF. The CDR3 DNA follows: TGTGCCAGCAGTGCCCTCAATGAGCAGTTCTTC.

The chain is built from TRBV19 and TRBJ2-3; the D gene is possibly TRBD2 (5 bases). Trimming removed 5 bases from V and 2 bases from J, with 17 bases in between. The CDR3 loop spans 16 amino acids. Germline CDR1 is LNHDA and CDR2 is SQIVND (reference sequence). The CDR3 DNA follows: TGTGCCAGTAGTCCCCTACCGGGATCCCTCACAGATACGCAGTATTTT. Amino acids: CASSPLPGSLTDTQYF.

This clone was recorded only once. The gene calls are TRBV21-1 and TRBJ1-2; the table assigns TRBD1, which was not confirmed against the DNA. TRBV21-1 is flagged as a pseudogene. The length of the CDR3 is 16 residues. The CDR3: CASSPSTDRVPYGYTF. The CDR3 region has the DNA TGTGCCAGCAGCCCCTCCACCGACAGGGTCCCCTATGGCTACACCTTC.

This sequence joins TRBV30 and TRBJ1-6, with D possibly being TRBD1 (5 bases). The germline gives CDR1 GTSNPN, CDR2 SVGIG (reference sequence). This CDR3 has 14 residues. The V gene lost 5 bases and the J gene lost 7 bases, with 15 bases spanning the gap. The DNA of the CDR3 is TGTGCCTGGGCTAGGGGACTTGACAATTCACCCCTCCACTTT. Protein: CAWARGLDNSPLHF.

This clone was recorded a few times. CDR3 DNA: TGTGCCAGAAGCCCCTCCGGGACAGTATCGAAAGGGGACTATGGCTACACCTTC. Translation: CARSPSGTVSKGDYGYTF. This sequence joins TRBV5-3 and TRBJ1-2, with 7 nucleotides matching TRBD1. TRBV5-3 is marked as an open reading frame, function uncertain. The V gene end was trimmed by 4 bases and the J gene end by 3 bases; junction bases not matched to a gene: 18. The CDR3 is 18 amino acids.

J is TRBJ2-3 and V is TRBV2, with TRBD1 matching over 7 bases. J lost 1 base, V lost 6 bases, and 7 bases had no gene match. The CDR3 is made up of 15 amino acids. CDR1 SNHLY and CDR2 FYNNEI come from the germline V gene. CDR3 loop: CASRIDRVGTDTQYF. CDR3 nucleotides: TGTGCCAGCAGGATAGACAGGGTTGGCACAGATACGCAGTATTTT.

This sequence joins TRBV12-5 and TRBJ2-3; D may be TRBD1 (5 bases). Between the trimmed V and J ends, which lost 1 base and 2 bases, there was a span of 10 bases. The germline V gene has CDR1 LGHNT and CDR2 FRNRAP. The length of the CDR3 is 15 residues. The CDR3 reads CASGLGGHLTDTQYF. The CDR3 nucleotides are TGTGCTAGTGGTTTGGGTGGACACCTCACAGATACGCAGTATTTT.

The chain has TRBV2 and TRBJ2-4; perhaps TRBD2 as D (5 bases). Per the germline V gene, CDR1 is SNHLY and CDR2 is FYNNEI. V lost 7 bases, J lost 9 bases, and 13 bases lay in between. The CDR3 consists of 12 residues. The CDR3 sequence: CASTDGGSIQYF. CDR3 nucleotides: TGTGCCAGCACCGATGGTGGGAGCATTCAGTACTTC.

This clone was seen only a few times. The CDR3 ends on some other residue instead of the conserved phenylalanine or tryptophan, so this is likely a read error. The limits of the CDR3 on the DNA are not certain, so only TCRdb's listed CDR3 is given. The chain is built from TRBV28 and TRBJ2-7; the D call in the table, TRBD1, was not verified against the DNA. CDR1 is MDHEN and CDR2 is SYDVKM in the germline V gene. The CDR3 has 10 amino acids, counting both end residues. CDR3 amino acids: CASPHWDSWL.